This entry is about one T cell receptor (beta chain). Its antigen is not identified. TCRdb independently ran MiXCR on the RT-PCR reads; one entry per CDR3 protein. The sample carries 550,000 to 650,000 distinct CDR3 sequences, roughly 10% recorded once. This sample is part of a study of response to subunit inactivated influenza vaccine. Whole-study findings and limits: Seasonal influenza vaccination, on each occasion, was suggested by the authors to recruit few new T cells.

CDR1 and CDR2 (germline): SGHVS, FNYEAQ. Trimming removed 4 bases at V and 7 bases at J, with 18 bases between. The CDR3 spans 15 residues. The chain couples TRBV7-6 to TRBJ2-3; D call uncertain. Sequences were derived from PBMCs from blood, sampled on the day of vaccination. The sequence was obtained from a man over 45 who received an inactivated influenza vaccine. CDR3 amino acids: CASSYRSEGINTQYF. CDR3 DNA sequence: TGTGCCAGCAGCTACAGAAGCGAAGGCATTAATACGCAGTATTTT.